The TCR beta chain described here comes from a study of blood T cells in healthy people across ages (dated by TCRdb to the mid-2010s). The study in broad terms: In model experiments, template switching captured about one uniquely barcoded TCR beta cDNA molecule for every two T cells. The study measured age-related changes in TCR beta repertoire diversity using deep sequencing normalized with unique cDNA molecular identifiers. The donors were divided into four age groups: young (average 16 years), middle-aged (roughly 42), aged (roughly 60) and long-lived (about 79). The study analyzed two additional independent replicas of 1 million unique cDNA reads from the same blood draw for two donors, one aged 18 to 29 and one aged 80 or older.

Study-wide conclusions, independent of this receptor: Conclusive comparison of naive and antigen-experienced compartments was prevented by the profiling of bulk unsorted PBMCs. The percentage of naive T cells measured by flow cytometry correlated strongly with observed TCR beta diversity. Compared with the aged group, the long-lived group had more naive CD4+ T cells, fewer expanded clones and increased TCR diversity, a pattern suggesting age selection. Donor CMV infection status was unknown, potentially confounding age-related changes in expanded clonotypes. Estimates of total diversity based on one million sequenced T cells were regarded as lower bounds and as underestimates. As age increased, observed TCR beta diversity per million T cells dropped in a roughly linear way, and a significant reduction was already evident by age 40.

A remark on this clonotype: The target of this receptor is not known. Base-call qualities are not available, and no considerably larger clone is one nucleotide away.

Libraries were made using 5' RACE. Sequenced on an Illumina HiSeq 2500. A second about 6 to 11 cycle PCR used a sample-barcoded 5' primer and a J-beta primer mix. A template-switch 5' adaptor carrying 12 random nucleotides introduced a unique molecular identifier onto each TCR beta cDNA molecule. Each sample yielded at least 3 million CDR3-containing paired-end reads. The Mint cDNA synthesis kit, primed by a TRBC-specific oligonucleotide, was used to synthesize first-strand cDNA from all RNA. After uracil-DNA glycosylase treatment, a first 18-cycle PCR used universal primers M1SS and BC2_uni_R on all cDNA. Per the source publication's procedure: Normalization of each sample was performed by random selection of 1 million high-quality reads, each carrying a distinct molecular identifier. Reads with shared molecular identifiers were discarded instead of being binned into consensus sequences. MiTCR, with a Q25 quality threshold and the strictest error-elimination algorithm, was used for CDR3 identification, clonotype clustering and error correction. Lower-bound total TCR beta diversity was estimated with a nonparametric unseen species model using Euler transformation. Through fastp at Q25 and MiXCR, TCRdb rebuilt clones from the public reads, retaining in-frame beta chains. Records with the same CDR3 protein are collapsed into one entry carrying the most frequent genes and DNA. The V and J calls were determined by TCRdb, not by the authors. This sample is represented by about 1 million distinct CDR3 sequences; almost 25% of them were singletons. Around 0.75% of the sample comes from the top ten.

The approximately 40 donors, aged about 6 to 100 years, were systemically healthy Caucasian individuals from Russia. Each donor gave about 9.2 milliliters of peripheral blood, drawn into EDTA-treated Vacutainer tubes. PBMCs were isolated by Ficoll-Paque density-gradient centrifugation, with at least 6 million obtained per sample. Trizol reagent was used to extract total RNA from PBMCs, with at least 5.5 micrograms per sample. Naive CD45RAhigh/CD27high T cell percentages were measured by flow cytometry on a PBMC aliquot from every donor. Trimming costs V 2 bases and J 5 bases, and their ends lie 10 bases apart. Inclusive of the bounding cysteine and phenylalanine, the CDR3 is 14 residues long. Kept here is only the CDR3 DNA, which spans 42 bases and is read in frame from base 1. The germline V gene sets CDR1 to MNHNS and CDR2 to SASEGT. Another study also made use of these data, one on T cells of mothers and their children. As the second study states: Nine systemically healthy Caucasian individuals served as donors, namely three mothers together with their six children. cDNA synthesis consumed the entire amount of extracted RNA, loaded at around 1.4 ug RNA in each 15 ul reaction. In the second PCR, the M1S primer introduced both the sample barcodes and 2-4 random nucleotides. Over 8 million TCR beta CDR3 reads came from each mother, compared with around 3 million reads from each child. Thymic selection similarly shapes TCR recombination output in related and unrelated pairs, with minor effect from inherited differences. Related mother-child pairs always showed normalized repertoire overlap that was slightly higher than in unrelated mother-child pairs, though the difference was never significant. With a sensitivity of approximately 100 clones per million clonotypes, no persistent microchimeric T cell clones were detected. The study used deep NGS to compare TCR beta repertoires of mothers and children, seeking features distinguishing related mother-child pairs from unrelated individuals. The mean age was roughly 44 +/- 4 years for the mothers and around 11 +/- 4 years for the children. After adapters were ligated using NEBNext reagents, the libraries underwent 100+100 nt paired-end sequencing on an Illumina HiSeq 2000. Mother and child libraries were prepared a month apart and sequenced in separate runs to prevent cross-contamination. For each donor, somewhere between roughly 500,000 and 2,300,000 distinct TCR beta clonotypes were identified. Naive TCR beta clonotypes were estimated from low-frequency clonotypes matched to each donor's FACS-determined naive share, without sorting.

The material sequenced was blood. This receptor was taken from a girl aged 2 to 10 in good health. The rearranged chain carries TRBV6-1 and TRBJ1-5; the D gene assignment is ambiguous. The CDR3 corresponds to CASSESGTHQPQHF. DNA sequence: TGTGCCAGCAGTGAATCTGGTACCCATCAGCCCCAGCATTTT.